This T cell receptor (beta chain) was documented in a study of OX40 agonist ivuxolimab in advanced cancers. Excluded were patients having autoimmune disease history or systemic immunosuppression. CDR3 length: 15 amino acids. CDR1 and CDR2 from the germline V gene are MNHEY and SVGAGI. The ends lost 2 bases at V and 5 bases at J; junction bases unmatched: 7. Assay: immunoSEQ multiplex PCR; the TCRdb copy retains only in-frame clones and omits some. The table lists 70,000 to 75,000 clones, around 80% of them singletons. The starting material was CD4+ or CD8+ T cells sorted from blood, obtained in a trial of the OX40 agonist ivuxolimab. The source is an adult with an advanced solid tumor such as melanoma, head and neck, liver or kidney cancer. The chain uses TRBV6-5 and TRBJ2-7; TRBD1 aligns across 9 bases. The CDR3 sequence: CASSYAGQGGHEQYF. DNA for the CDR3: TGTGCCAGCAGTTACGCGGGACAGGGTGGCCACGAGCAGTACTTC.